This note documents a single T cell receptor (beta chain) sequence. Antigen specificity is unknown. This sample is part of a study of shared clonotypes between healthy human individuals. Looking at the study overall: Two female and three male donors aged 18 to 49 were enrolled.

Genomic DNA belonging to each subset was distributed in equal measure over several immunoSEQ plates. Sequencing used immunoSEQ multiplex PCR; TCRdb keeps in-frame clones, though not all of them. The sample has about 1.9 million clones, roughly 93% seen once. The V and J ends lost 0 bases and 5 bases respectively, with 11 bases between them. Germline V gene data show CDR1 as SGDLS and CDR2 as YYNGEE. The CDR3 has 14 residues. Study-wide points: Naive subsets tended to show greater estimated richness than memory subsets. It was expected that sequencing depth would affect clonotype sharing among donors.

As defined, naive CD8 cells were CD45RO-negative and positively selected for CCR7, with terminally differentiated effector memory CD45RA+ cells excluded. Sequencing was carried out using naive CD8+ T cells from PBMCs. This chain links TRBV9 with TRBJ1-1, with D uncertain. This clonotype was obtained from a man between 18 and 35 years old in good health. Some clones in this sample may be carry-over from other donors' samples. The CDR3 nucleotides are TGTGCCAGCAGCGTAGTGACAAAAGTAACTGAAGCTTTCTTT. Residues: CASSVVTKVTEAFF.